The entry below describes one T cell receptor (beta chain). What this receptor recognizes is not known. Nothing much larger sits one base from this clone, and base qualities are not available. From cysteine to phenylalanine, the CDR3 is 13 amino acids long. Only the CDR3 portion is preserved as DNA: 39 bases, with reading frame beginning at the first base. V is trimmed back by 4 bases and J by 6 bases, and the junction contains 3 bases that no gene match accounts for. The method was RACE. Sequencing was performed on a NextSeq 500. Library preparation attached unique molecular identifiers to individual cDNA molecules for quantitative, reproducible TCR counting. Each blood RNA sample was used to sequence both TCR alpha and TCR beta chains. In the original analysis: Samples had a median of about 96,000 TCRs, with a range from about 20,000 to 690,600. V, J and CDR3 annotation of the TCR reads was carried out using the Decombinator software suite. For the PS versus PT1 abundance plots, all samples were subsampled to the same number of TCRs (28,000). Expanded TCRs were defined as absent before sensitization and observed at least eight times at the 2-week time point. TCRdb reprocessed the public reads (quality trimming at Q25 with fastp, clone calling with MiXCR) and kept in-frame beta chains. Rows with one shared CDR3 protein collapse into an entry with the most common genes and DNA. These V and J calls derive from TCRdb rather than the authors' analysis. This sample lists approximately 71,000 distinct CDR3 sequences; 9.8% were detected once. The biggest ten clones account for roughly 3.3% of the sample.

The entry originates in a study of human T cells and chemical hapten exposure (dated by TCRdb to the early 2020s). As for the study more broadly: For sensitization, 2% DPC in acetone was applied to a 2 cm by 2 cm area of upper inner arm skin. Throughout the approximately 24-week study period, patients were also given weekly therapeutic DPC doses on the scalp. Patch testing was done on the upper back using Finn chambers containing 0.01% DPC, and results were scored after 6 days according to International Contact Dermatitis Research Group standards. The mostly female patient cohort included alopecia areata with under or over 50% scalp involvement, alopecia totalis and alopecia universalis. The libraries were sequenced as a pool, and the TCR yield per sample differed mostly because of small variations in library volumes within the pool. The study tracked peripheral blood TCR repertoire changes in vivo during primary and secondary sensitization to the hapten diphenylcyclopropenone (DPC) in alopecia patients. Blood was sampled from patients pre-sensitization (week 0) and at 2, 6 and about 24 weeks after DPC sensitization. For TCR sequencing, blood came from some 31 alopecia patients at anywhere from one to four time points (pre-sensitization, 2, 6 and 24 weeks).

The paper as a whole reports these results and caveats: After repeated subsampling, changes were observed in the strength of the expansion versus patch-test correlation and in the threshold at which the correlation became significant. DPC sensitization did not change how many TCRs were above 1 in 1000 frequency, and no evidence was found of alterations in global repertoire structure. Significantly more large CDR3 similarity clusters were formed by expanded TCRs than by pre-sensitization or healthy control sets, consistent with antigen-driven responses. Because all patients had alopecia, a presumed autoimmune disease, the immune response of the patients might differ from that of healthy individuals. A positive correlation was found between the number of PT1 expanded TCRs and patch test score, with significance reached at thresholds 8, 16 and 32 but not 4.

The time point label corresponds to: patch test 1, 2 weeks after DPC sensitization. In the paper's terms, the treatment or condition label means: therapeutic diphenylcyclopropenone sensitization with weekly scalp DPC. At each patch-test visit, blood was drawn before the patch test was applied. Patients were considered eligible if aged 18 to 70, diagnosed with alopecia and deemed suitable for DPC therapy, and patients were excluded if pregnant. Total RNA was extracted from unfractionated whole blood collected in Tempus Blood RNA tubes. The sequence derives from a woman between 40 and 50 years old with alopecia areata. Some clones in this sample may be carry-over from other donors' samples. The chain is made from TRBV12-3 or TRBV12-4 and TRBJ2-1; 7 of the junction bases match TRBD2. The sequencing used whole blood, collected in connection with sensitization to the hapten diphenylcyclopropenone (DPC). The bases read TGTGCCAGCAGTTCCGGGACTACCAATGAGCAGTTCTTC. Translated, this is CASSSGTTNEQFF.